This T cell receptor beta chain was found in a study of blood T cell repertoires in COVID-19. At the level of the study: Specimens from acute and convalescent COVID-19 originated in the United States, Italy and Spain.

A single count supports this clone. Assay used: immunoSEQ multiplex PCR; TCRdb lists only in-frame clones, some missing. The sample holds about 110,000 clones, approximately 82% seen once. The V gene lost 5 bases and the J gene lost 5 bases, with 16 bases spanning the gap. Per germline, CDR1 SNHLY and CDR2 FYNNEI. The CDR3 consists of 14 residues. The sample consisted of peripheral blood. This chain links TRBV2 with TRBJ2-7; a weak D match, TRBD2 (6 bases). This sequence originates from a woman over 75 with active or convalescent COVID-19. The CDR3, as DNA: TGTGCCAGCAGTCCTAGCGAGATACTACACGAGCAGTACTTC. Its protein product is CASSPSEILHEQYF.